This T cell receptor beta chain was found in a study of early T cells in non-severe SARS-CoV-2 infection. CDR3 length: 14 amino acids. Germline V gene data show CDR1 as MNHNS and CDR2 as SASEGT. V was pared by 4 bases and J by 1 base, with 10 bases between. Individual cDNA molecules were tagged with unique molecular identifiers, the study reported. TCRdb redid the calling of the 5' RACE reads with MiXCR, one entry per CDR3 protein. This repertoire shows some 96,000 distinct CDR3 sequences, about 15% found once; its top ten account for less than 6%. Study results and caveats: There was a bias toward anti-spike CD8 responses in VDJdb matching, which missed private and CD4 specificities.

A remark on this clonotype: Its antigen remains unknown.

The sample was whole blood. The chain couples TRBV6-1 to TRBJ1-1; TRBD1 is a possible D gene (5 bases). This receptor was obtained from an adult who was a healthcare worker with PCR-confirmed SARS-CoV-2 infection or an uninfected control (not recorded which). CDR3 protein: CASSVEGRNTEAFF. The CDR3 nucleotides read TGTGCCAGCAGTGTCGAGGGGCGGAACACTGAAGCTTTCTTT.